This T cell receptor (beta chain) comes out of a study of blood T cell repertoires in COVID-19 (dated by TCRdb to about 2020). Background on the whole study: Collaborator samples came from the United States, Italy and Spain and covered acute and convalescent phases of COVID-19. The prospective study material was composed of cDNA or gDNA derived from T cells, B-cell-depleted T cells, or PBMCs. HLA class I and class II types, where available, came from metadata supplied by the sample provider rather than from assay-based typing. The samples were drawn from two sources: the first 160 participants of the ongoing ImmuneRACE study, and over 950 subjects contributed by 6 global collaborators. Deeply sampled blood TCRbeta repertoires from subjects exposed to, actively infected with, or recovered from COVID-19 were included in the dataset. The repertoires were made available in a free public database intended to serve as a resource for research on the immune response to SARS-CoV-2. The sample metadata nearly always contained a de-identified subject ID, COVID-19 status, age in years and sex. Overall study results and their limits: How much clinical and demographic metadata was included differed by source and by participant, and the metadata was provided uncurated.

TCRbeta CDR3 regions were amplified from genomic DNA by means of the immunoSEQ Assay, a bias-controlled multiplex PCR. For the original study's pipeline: The number of nucleated cells in each sample was estimated by amplification of reference gene primers within the assay. Sequence reads were collapsed and filtered to measure the absolute abundance of every unique TCRbeta CDR3 rearrangement. Productive Simpson clonality was computed per sample as the square root of Simpson's diversity index over productive rearrangements. Held by TCRdb, this immuneACCESS table contains in-frame sequences only and omits some clones. Under half of the omission traces to an unresolved V gene where checked; the cause of the rest is unknown. V and J calls and clone size are given by that table; D and trimming were obtained from the DNA. This sample comprises fewer than 95,000 clones, roughly four fifths of them detected only once. Over 10% of the sample lies in the top ten.

Whole blood was collected in K2EDTA tubes by collaborating institutions according to the institutions' own protocols. For TCRbeta analysis, collaborators shipped samples in one of three forms: frozen whole blood, isolated PBMCs, or DNA extracted from either of those sample types. Notes on this clone: There is no known antigen for this receptor. No base qualities exist here, and no much larger clone lies one base off it.

This TCR was sampled from a human donor in a cohort sampled during active COVID-19. Sequences were obtained from peripheral blood.

The CDR3 region reads CASSLVSGTGDQPQHF. The nucleotides read TGTGCCAGCAGCTTAGTGTCGGGGACAGGGGATCAGCCCCAGCATTTT. The chain is assembled from TRBV7-2 and TRBJ1-5; TRBD1 lines up with 10 middle nucleotides. In the germline V gene, CDR1 corresponds to SGHTA and CDR2 to FQGNSA. Unmatched junction bases come to 5, with V trimmed by 1 base and J by 5 bases. Taken from cysteine to phenylalanine, the CDR3 has 16 residues. The retained sequence is limited to the CDR3, 48 bases, with the frame set at the first base. Reference TRBV7-2 and TRBJ1-5 proteins supply the regions before and after the CDR3; the full variable domain is: GAGVSQSPSNKVTEKGKDVELRCDPISGHTALYWYRQSLGQGLEFLIYFQGNSAPDKSGLPSDRFSAERTGGSVSTLTIQRTQQEDSAVYLCASSLVSGTGDQPQHFGDGTRLSIL.